The subject of this entry is one T cell receptor (beta chain). It lacks a known antigen. Base-call qualities are not available, and no considerably larger clone is one nucleotide away. Deep-resolution immunoSEQ TCR-beta sequencing was performed on DNA from uncultured naive and memory CD4+ T cells. Under the source paper's analysis protocol: Preprocessing removed nonproductive sequences and CDR3s not starting with C, not ending with F or W, or shorter than 7 amino acids. Cultured and uncultured naive and memory CD4+ repertoires were searched for CDR3s previously identified as spike- and CEF-reactive. Pairwise Levenshtein distance, computed with the stringdist R package after three terminal residues were trimmed from each end, was used as the measure of CDR3 homology. TCRdb stores this immuneACCESS table with in-frame sequences only. Part of the clones is absent; in the studies checked, under half of the shortfall reflects unresolved V genes, and no reason is known for the rest. The V and J calls and the clone size are those of that table, but D and trimming were determined from the DNA. The sample table contains about 68,000 clones; only one count was recorded for 90% to 95% of them. The top ten hold approximately 0.21% of the sample.

Counted from cysteine to phenylalanine, this CDR3 has 14 amino acids. Only CDR3 DNA is held: 42 bases, read in frame from base 1. The germline V gene (reference sequence) gives CDR1 as LGHDT and CDR2 as YNNKEL. V and J are trimmed by 1 base and 6 bases, and the gene matches miss 2 bases of the junction. The record originates from a study of CD4 T cells in relation to SARS-CoV-2 and coronaviruses (TCRdb year 2021). With regard to the full study: Patient-derived lymphoblastoid cell lines were used to map the HLA restriction of shared crossreactive spike epitopes. At the level of individual TCR clonotypes, the study evaluated whether memory CD4+ T cells crossreact between the spike proteins of SARS-CoV-2 and those of common cold coronaviruses. The Adaptive Biotechnologies TCR-sequencing kit was used to sequence samples from a few pre-COVID donors and the naive versus memory experiments, whereas other data were Illumina-based. Expansion assays from other donors in the study were sequenced with a different, Illumina-based TCR-beta assay.

CD4+ T cells from unexposed donors were collected before the COVID-19 pandemic (2011-2018). Naive and memory CD4+ T cells were separated from cryopreserved PBMCs through CD4 enrichment, which was followed by EasySep naive CD4+ T cell enrichment. The leukapheresis product for the unexposed donors was obtained through commercial purchase. Ficoll-Paque PLUS gradient centrifugation was used to isolate PBMCs from leukapheresis product or whole blood. PBMCs were either cryopreserved at -140°C or used fresh in the expansion assay. The QIAamp Micro DNA Kit was used to extract genomic DNA from the CD4+ T cells. What the work shows at the level of the full study, not this receptor alone: Memory CD4+ clonotypes crossrecognizing SARS-CoV-2 and at least one common cold coronavirus spike were found in roughly 59% of donors. Naive versus memory sequencing indicated that memory recall responses, rather than primary responses primed during culture, are detected by the assay. Crossreactivity analysis was centred on spike protein, so crossreactivity against other viral proteins was not assessed. Significantly weaker SARS-CoV-2-driven expansion was shown by crossreactive clones than by monoreactive clones, consistent with antigenic imprinting. Small numbers of patients and of tested TCRs limited the study. Pre-pandemic and post-infection samples were not both contributed by any donor, so tracing of the source of pre-existing responses was limited.

The V and J genes are TRBV3-1 (or the pseudogene TRBV3-2) and TRBJ2-2; the junction holds 7 bases that match TRBD2. The sample taken for sequencing was naive CD4+ T cells from PBMCs. In the paper's terms, the cell subset or site label means: naive CD4+ T cells isolated by negative enrichment. The sequence was obtained from a human donor in good health. Here the CDR3 is given as CASSQGGRAGELFF. The nucleotides are TGTGCCAGCAGCCAAGGGGGGAGGGCCGGGGAGCTGTTTTTT.